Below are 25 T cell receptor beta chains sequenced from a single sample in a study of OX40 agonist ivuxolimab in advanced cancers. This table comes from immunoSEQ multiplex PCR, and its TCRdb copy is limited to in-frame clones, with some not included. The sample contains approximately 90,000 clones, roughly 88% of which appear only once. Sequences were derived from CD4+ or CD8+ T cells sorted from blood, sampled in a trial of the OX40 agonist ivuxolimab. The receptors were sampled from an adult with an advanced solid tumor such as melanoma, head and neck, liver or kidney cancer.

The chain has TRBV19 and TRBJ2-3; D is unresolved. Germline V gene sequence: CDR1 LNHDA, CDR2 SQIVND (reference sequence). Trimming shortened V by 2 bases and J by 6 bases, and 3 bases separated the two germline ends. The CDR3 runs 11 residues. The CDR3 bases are TGTGCCAGTAGTATAACCGATACGCAGTATTTT. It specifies CASSITDTQYF. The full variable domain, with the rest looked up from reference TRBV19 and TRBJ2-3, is DGGITQSPKYLFRKEGQNVTLSCEQNLNHDAMYWYRQDPGQGLRLIYYSQIVNDFQKGDIAEGYSVSREKKESFPLTVTSAQKNPTAFYLCASSITDTQYFGPGTRLTVL.

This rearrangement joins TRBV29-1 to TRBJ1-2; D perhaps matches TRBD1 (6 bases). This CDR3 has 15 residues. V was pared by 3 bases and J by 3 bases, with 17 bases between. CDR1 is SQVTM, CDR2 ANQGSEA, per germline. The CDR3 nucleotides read TGCAGCGTTGACGCCTCCGGGGGCACTGACTATGGCTACACCTTC. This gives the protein CSVDASGGTDYGYTF.

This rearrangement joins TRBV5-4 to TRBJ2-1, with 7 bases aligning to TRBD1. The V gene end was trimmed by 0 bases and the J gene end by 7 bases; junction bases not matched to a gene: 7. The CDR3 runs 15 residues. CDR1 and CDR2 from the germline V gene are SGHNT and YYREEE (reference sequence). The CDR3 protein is CASSLEQGIGNEQFF. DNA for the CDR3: TGTGCCAGCAGCTTGGAACAGGGGATTGGGAATGAGCAGTTCTTC.

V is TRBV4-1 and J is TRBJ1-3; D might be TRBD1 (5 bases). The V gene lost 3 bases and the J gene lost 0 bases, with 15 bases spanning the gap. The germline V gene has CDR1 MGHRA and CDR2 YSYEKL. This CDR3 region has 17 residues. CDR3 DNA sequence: TGCGCCAGCAGCCACGGACATATGGGTTACTCTGGAAACACCATATATTTT. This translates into CASSHGHMGYSGNTIYF.

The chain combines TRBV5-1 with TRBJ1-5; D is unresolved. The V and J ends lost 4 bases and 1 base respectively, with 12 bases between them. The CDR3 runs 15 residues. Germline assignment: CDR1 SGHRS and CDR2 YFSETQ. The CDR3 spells CASSPAAGSNQPQHF. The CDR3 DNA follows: TGCGCCAGCAGCCCCGCGGCAGGAAGCAATCAGCCCCAGCATTTT.

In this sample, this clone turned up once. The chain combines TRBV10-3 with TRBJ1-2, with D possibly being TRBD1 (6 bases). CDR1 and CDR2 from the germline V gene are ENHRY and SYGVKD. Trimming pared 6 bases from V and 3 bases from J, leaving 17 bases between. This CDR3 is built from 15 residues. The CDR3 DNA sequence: TGTGCCATCAGAACGTTCGGGGGCTCGGACTATGGCTACACCTTC. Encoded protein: CAIRTFGGSDYGYTF.

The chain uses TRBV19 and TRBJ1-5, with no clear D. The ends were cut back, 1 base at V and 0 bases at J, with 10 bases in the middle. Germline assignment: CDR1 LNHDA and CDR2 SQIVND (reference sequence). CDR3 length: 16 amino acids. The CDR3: CASSIVGRSSNQPQHF. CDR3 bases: TGTGCCAGTAGTATAGTCGGTCGCAGTAGCAATCAGCCCCAGCATTTT.

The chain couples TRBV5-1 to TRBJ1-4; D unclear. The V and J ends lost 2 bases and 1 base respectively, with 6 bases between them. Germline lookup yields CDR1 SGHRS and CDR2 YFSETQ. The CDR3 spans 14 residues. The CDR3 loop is CASSLGRTNEKLFF. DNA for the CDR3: TGCGCCAGCAGCTTAGGGCGAACTAATGAAAAACTGTTTTTT.

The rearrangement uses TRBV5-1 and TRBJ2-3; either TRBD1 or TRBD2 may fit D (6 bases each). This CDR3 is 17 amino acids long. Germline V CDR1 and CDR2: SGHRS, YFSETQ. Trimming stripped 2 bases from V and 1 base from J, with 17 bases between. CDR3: CASSLEGGNSGTDTQYF. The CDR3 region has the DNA TGCGCCAGCAGCTTAGAGGGGGGAAATAGCGGCACAGATACGCAGTATTTT.

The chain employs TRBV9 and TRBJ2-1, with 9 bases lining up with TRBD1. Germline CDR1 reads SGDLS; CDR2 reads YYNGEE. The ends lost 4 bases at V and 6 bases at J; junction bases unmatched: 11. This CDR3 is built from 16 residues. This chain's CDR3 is CASSKSGDRVPNEQFF. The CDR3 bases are TGTGCCAGCAGCAAGTCAGGGGACAGGGTTCCCAATGAGCAGTTCTTC.

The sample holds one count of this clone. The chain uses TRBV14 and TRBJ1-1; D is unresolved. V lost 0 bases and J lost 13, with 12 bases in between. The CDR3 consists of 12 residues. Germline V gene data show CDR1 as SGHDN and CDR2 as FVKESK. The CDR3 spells CASSQDRVEVFF. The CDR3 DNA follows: TGTGCCAGCAGCCAAGATAGAGTTGAGGTTTTCTTT.

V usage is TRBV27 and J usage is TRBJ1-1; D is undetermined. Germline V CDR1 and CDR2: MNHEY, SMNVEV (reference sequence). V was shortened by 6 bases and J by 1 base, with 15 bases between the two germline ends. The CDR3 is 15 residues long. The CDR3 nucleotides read TGTGCCAGCAGCACCGCACTGACACCGAACACTGAAGCTTTCTTT. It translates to CASSTALTPNTEAFF.

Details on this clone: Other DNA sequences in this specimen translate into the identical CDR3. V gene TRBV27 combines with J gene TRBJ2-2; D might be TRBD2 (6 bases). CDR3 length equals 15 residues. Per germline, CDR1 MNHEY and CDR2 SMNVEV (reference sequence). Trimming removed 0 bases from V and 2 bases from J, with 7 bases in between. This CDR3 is CASSLSGTNTGELFF. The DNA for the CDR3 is TGTGCCAGCAGTTTATCGGGGACTAACACCGGGGAGCTGTTTTTT.

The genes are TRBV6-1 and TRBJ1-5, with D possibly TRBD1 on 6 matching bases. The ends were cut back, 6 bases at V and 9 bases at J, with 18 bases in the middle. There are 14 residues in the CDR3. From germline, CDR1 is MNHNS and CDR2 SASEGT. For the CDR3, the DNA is TGTGCCAGCAGGGACTCCCAGGGGATGCGGCCCCAGCATTTT. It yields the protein CASRDSQGMRPQHF.

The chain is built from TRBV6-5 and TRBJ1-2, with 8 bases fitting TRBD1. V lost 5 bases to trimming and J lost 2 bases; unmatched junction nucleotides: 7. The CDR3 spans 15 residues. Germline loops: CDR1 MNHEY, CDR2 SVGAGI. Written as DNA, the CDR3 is TGTGCCAGCAGTGCCCAACAGGGGGTGAACTATGGCTACACCTTC. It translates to CASSAQQGVNYGYTF.

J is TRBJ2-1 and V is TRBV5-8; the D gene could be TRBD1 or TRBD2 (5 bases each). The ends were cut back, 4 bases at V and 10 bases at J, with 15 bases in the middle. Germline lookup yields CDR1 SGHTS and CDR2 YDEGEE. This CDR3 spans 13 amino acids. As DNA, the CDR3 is TGTGCCAGCAGCGAACTCCGGGACCCCGAGCAGTTCTTC. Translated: CASSELRDPEQFF.

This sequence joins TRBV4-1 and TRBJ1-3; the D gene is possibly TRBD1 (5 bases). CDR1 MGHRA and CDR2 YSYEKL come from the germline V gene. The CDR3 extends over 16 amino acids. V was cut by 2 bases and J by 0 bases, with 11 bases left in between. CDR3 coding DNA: TGCGCCAGCAGCCAACAGCCAGGGAACTCTGGAAACACCATATATTTT. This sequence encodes CASSQQPGNSGNTIYF.

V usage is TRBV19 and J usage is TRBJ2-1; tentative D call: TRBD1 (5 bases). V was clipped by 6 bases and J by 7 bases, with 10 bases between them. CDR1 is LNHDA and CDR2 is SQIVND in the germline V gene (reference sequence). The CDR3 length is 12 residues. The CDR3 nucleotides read TGTGCCAGTAGGGCCAGGGCAAATGAGCAGTTCTTC. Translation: CASRARANEQFF.

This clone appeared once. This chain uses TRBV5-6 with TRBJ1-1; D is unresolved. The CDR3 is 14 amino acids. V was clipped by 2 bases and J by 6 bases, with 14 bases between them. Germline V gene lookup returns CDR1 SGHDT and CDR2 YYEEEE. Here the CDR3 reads CASSFLSSRSEAFF. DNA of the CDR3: TGTGCCAGCAGCTTCCTATCGTCGCGGTCTGAAGCTTTCTTT.

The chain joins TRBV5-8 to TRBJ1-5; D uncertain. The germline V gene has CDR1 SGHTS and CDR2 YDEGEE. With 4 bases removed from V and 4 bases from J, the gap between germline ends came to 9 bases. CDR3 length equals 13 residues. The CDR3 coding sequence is TGTGCCAGCAGCCTTAGAAGAAATCAGCCCCAGCATTTT. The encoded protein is CASSLRRNQPQHF.

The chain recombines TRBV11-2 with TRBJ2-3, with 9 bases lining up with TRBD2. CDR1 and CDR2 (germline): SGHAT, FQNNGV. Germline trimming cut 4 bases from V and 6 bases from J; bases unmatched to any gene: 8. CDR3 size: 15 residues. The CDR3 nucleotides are TGTGCCAGCAGCTCCCTGGCGGGGGGGCCCGATACGCAGTATTTT. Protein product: CASSSLAGGPDTQYF.

CDR3 protein: CASSPVLAGGKGETQYF. The CDR3 coding sequence is TGTGCCAGCAGCCCGGTGCTAGCGGGGGGTAAGGGGGAGACCCAGTACTTC. The chain joins TRBV7-2 to TRBJ2-5, with 11 bases lining up with TRBD2. The J segment lost 5 bases and the V segment lost 5 bases, leaving 13 bases of the junction unmatched. This CDR3 is built from 17 residues. Germline V gene data show CDR1 as SGHTA and CDR2 as FQGNSA.

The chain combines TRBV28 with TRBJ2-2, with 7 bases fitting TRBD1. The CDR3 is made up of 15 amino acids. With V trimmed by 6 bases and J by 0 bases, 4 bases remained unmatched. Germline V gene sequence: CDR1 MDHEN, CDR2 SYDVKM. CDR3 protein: CASRRQGPNTGELFF. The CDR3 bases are TGTGCCAGCAGGCGACAGGGCCCGAACACCGGGGAGCTGTTTTTT.

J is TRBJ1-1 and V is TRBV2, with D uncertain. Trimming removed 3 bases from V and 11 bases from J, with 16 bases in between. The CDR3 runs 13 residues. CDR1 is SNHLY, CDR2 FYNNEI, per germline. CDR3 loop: CASSDKVPFGAFF. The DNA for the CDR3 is TGTGCCAGCAGTGATAAAGTTCCCTTTGGGGCTTTCTTT.

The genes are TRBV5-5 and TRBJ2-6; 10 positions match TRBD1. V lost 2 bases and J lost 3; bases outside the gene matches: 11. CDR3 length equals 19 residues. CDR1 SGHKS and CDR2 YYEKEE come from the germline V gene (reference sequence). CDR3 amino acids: CASSFTPGTGAGGANVLTF. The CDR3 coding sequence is TGTGCCAGCAGCTTCACTCCCGGGACAGGGGCTGGTGGGGCCAACGTCCTGACTTTC.